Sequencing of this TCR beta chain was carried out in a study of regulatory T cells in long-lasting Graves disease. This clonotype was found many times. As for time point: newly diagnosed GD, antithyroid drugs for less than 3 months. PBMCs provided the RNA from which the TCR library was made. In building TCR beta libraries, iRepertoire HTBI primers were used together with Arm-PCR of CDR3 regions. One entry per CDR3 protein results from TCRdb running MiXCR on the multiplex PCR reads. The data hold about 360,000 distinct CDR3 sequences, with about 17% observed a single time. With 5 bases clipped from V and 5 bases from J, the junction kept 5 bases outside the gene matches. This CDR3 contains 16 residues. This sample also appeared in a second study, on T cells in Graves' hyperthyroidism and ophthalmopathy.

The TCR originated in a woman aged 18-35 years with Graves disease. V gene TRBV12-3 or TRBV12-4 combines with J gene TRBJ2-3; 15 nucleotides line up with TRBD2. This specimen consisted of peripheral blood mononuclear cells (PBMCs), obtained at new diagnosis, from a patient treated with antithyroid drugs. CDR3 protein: CASSRGTSGGRDTQYF. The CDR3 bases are TGTGCCAGCAGTAGAGGGACTAGCGGGGGGAGAGATACGCAGTATTTT.